A single sample gave rise to the 19 T cell receptor beta chains below, sequenced in a study of shared clonotypes between healthy human individuals. Naive CD8 cells lacked CD45RO, underwent positive selection for CCR7 and left out terminally differentiated effector memory CD45RA+ cells. Only in-frame clones appear in the TCRdb table, and some are missing; sequencing was by immunoSEQ multiplex PCR. The table has roughly 2.1 million clones, about 92% seen once. Material for sequencing was naive CD8+ T cells from PBMCs. The receptors originated from a young man in good health. Some clones in this sample may be carry-over from other donors' samples.

Comments on this clone: This same CDR3 is encoded by further DNA sequences in the sample. The chain joins TRBV2 to TRBJ1-2; no definite D call. Per germline, CDR1 SNHLY and CDR2 FYNNEI. The CDR3 runs to 13 residues. Trimming shortened V by 8 bases and J by 0 bases, and 10 bases separated the two germline ends. In nucleotides, the CDR3 is TGTGCCAGCGGAGGTGGCGCTAACTATGGCTACACCTTC. Residues: CASGGGANYGYTF.

V and J are TRBV9 and TRBJ2-5; 7 nucleotides match TRBD2. The germline CDR1 and CDR2 sequences are SGDLS and YYNGEE. V lost 0 bases, J lost 4 bases, and 3 bases stayed unmatched. The CDR3 extends over 14 amino acids. Here the CDR3 reads CASSVEGLSETQYF. The CDR3 DNA reads TGTGCCAGCAGCGTAGAGGGACTATCAGAGACCCAGTACTTC.

The chain has TRBV6-5 and TRBJ2-1, with no clear D. Per germline, CDR1 MNHEY and CDR2 SVGAGI. The CDR3 is 12 residues long. V lost 6 bases and J lost 6, with 9 bases in between. CDR3 sequence: CASSHSSNEQFF. CDR3 in DNA: TGTGCCAGCAGCCATAGTAGCAATGAGCAGTTCTTC.

This clone was detected a few times. Other DNA sequences in this sample translate to the same CDR3. The V gene is TRBV9, the J gene TRBJ2-1; 10 bases line up with TRBD2. The CDR3 extends over 15 amino acids. Germline lookup yields CDR1 SGDLS and CDR2 YYNGEE. The ends lost 4 bases at V and 0 bases at J; junction bases unmatched: 1. The CDR3 sequence: CASSPSGSSYNEQFF. In nucleotides, the CDR3 is TGTGCCAGCAGCCCTAGCGGGAGCTCCTACAATGAGCAGTTCTTC.

Comments on this clone: Other DNA sequences from this sample encode an identical CDR3 as well. The chain carries TRBV7-2 and TRBJ2-2; D is possibly TRBD1 (6 bases). Trimming took 3 bases from V and 3 from J, leaving 8 bases between them. The CDR3 is 14 amino acids. Germline loops: CDR1 SGHTA, CDR2 FQGNSA. The CDR3 loop is CASSFGGYTGELFF. The DNA of the CDR3 is TGTGCCAGCAGCTTTGGGGGCTACACCGGGGAGCTGTTTTTT.

The V gene is TRBV4-1, the J gene TRBJ2-7; tentative D call: TRBD2 (6 bases). Germline values: CDR1 MGHRA, CDR2 YSYEKL. The CDR3 contains 15 residues. Trimming took 0 bases from V and 3 from J, leaving 12 bases between them. CDR3 nucleotides: TGCGCCAGCAGCCAAGATGGGGTGGGGGGCTACGAGCAGTACTTC. As protein: CASSQDGVGGYEQYF.

CDR3 nucleotides: TGTGCCAGCAGGCCGCCTAGCCGTTCTTACTACAATGAGCAGTTCTTC. This encodes CASRPPSRSYYNEQFF. The V and J genes are TRBV7-9 and TRBJ2-1; a weak D match, TRBD2 (5 bases). Between the trimmed V and J ends, which lost 6 bases and 3 bases, there was a span of 18 bases. There are 16 residues in the CDR3. Germline assignment: CDR1 SEHNR and CDR2 FQNEAQ (reference sequence).

This clone was detected only a few times. The chain has TRBV9 and TRBJ1-4, with D unresolved. The V end lost 3 bases, the J end lost 2 bases, and 11 bases lay between the germline ends. Per germline, CDR1 SGDLS and CDR2 YYNGEE. There are 15 residues in the CDR3. The CDR3 loop is CASSAFLQTNEKLFF. Here the CDR3 DNA reads TGTGCCAGCAGCGCCTTTTTGCAGACTAATGAAAAACTGTTTTTT. The whole variable domain, remainder taken from reference TRBV9 and TRBJ1-4, is DSGVTQTPKHLITATGQRVTLRCSPRSGDLSVYWYQQSLDQGLQFLIQYYNGEERAKGNILERFSAQQFPDLHSELNLSSLELGDSALYFCASSAFLQTNEKLFFGSGTQLSVL.

The rearrangement joins TRBV4-3 to TRBJ2-2; weak D call: TRBD2 (5 bases). Germline V gene lookup returns CDR1 LGHNA and CDR2 YSLEER. The CDR3 extends over 15 amino acids. Between the trimmed V and J ends, which lost 3 bases and 5 bases, there was a span of 13 bases. CDR3 protein: CASSQGAFYTGELFF. The CDR3 bases are TGCGCCAGCAGCCAGGGAGCTTTCTATACCGGGGAGCTGTTTTTT.

The chain carries TRBV6-5 and TRBJ2-7, with 7 bases that match TRBD2. V trimming: 5 bases; J trimming: 3 bases; junction bases outside the gene matches: 10. The length of the CDR3 is 15 residues. Germline values: CDR1 MNHEY, CDR2 SVGAGI. CDR3 coding DNA: TGTGCCAGCAGTCCCGTCGGACTAGAAGGCTACGAGCAGTACTTC. It codes for CASSPVGLEGYEQYF.

The chain combines TRBV27 with TRBJ2-7; TRBD1 matches at 9 bases. Germline V gene lookup returns CDR1 MNHEY and CDR2 SMNVEV (reference sequence). There are 14 residues in the CDR3. V lost 8 bases, J lost 2 bases, and 7 bases stayed unmatched. Written as DNA, the CDR3 is TGTGCCAGCGGTCGGGACAGGGTAACCTACGAGCAGTACTTC. It is translated as CASGRDRVTYEQYF.

The J gene is TRBJ2-1, the V gene TRBV5-4; D perhaps matches TRBD2 (5 bases). Germline lookup yields CDR1 SGHNT and CDR2 YYREEE (reference sequence). Trimming left V 4 bases short and J 4 bases short, with 18 bases between. The CDR3 covers 16 residues. The CDR3 DNA sequence: TGTGCCAGCAGCCCGGGAAGGATCAGCGGATACAATGAGCAGTTCTTC. Translation gives CASSPGRISGYNEQFF.

This clone came up once. The chain couples TRBV7-9 to TRBJ1-2; TRBD1 is a possible D gene (6 bases). The V and J ends lost 3 bases and 7 bases respectively, with 15 bases between them. CDR1 and CDR2 (germline): SEHNR, FQNEAQ (reference sequence). This CDR3 region has 14 residues. The chain's CDR3 is CASSFGGAATGYTF. For the CDR3, the DNA is TGTGCCAGCAGCTTTGGGGGCGCAGCAACTGGCTACACCTTC.

Written as DNA, the CDR3 is TGCGCCAGCAGTCCTGGCAGGGATCGTTCGTACGAGCAGTACTTC. Protein product: CASSPGRDRSYEQYF. This chain connects TRBV5-1 to TRBJ2-7; D perhaps matches TRBD1 (5 bases). The CDR3 has 15 residues. Trimming took 5 bases from V and 4 from J, leaving 19 bases between them. Germline CDR1 and CDR2: SGHRS and YFSETQ.

The J gene is TRBJ1-5, the V gene TRBV27; D gene unclear. Germline V gene data show CDR1 as MNHEY and CDR2 as SMNVEV (reference sequence). Between the trimmed V and J ends, which lost 8 bases and 4 bases, there was a span of 6 bases. The CDR3 is made up of 11 amino acids. The CDR3 DNA follows: TGTGCCAGCGGGTCAAATCAGCCCCAGCATTTT. Its translation: CASGSNQPQHF.

The rearrangement joins TRBV2 to TRBJ2-1; D unresolved. This CDR3 comprises 15 residues. CDR1 is SNHLY, CDR2 FYNNEI, per germline. V lost 5 bases and J lost 4, with 15 bases in between. CDR3 DNA sequence: TGTGCCAGCAGTCCCACCGAAAGCAGATACAATGAGCAGTTCTTC. Amino acids: CASSPTESRYNEQFF. Full variable domain (remainder filled in from reference TRBV2 and TRBJ2-1): EPEVTQTPSHQVTQMGQEVILRCVPISNHLYFYWYRQILGQKVEFLVSFYNNEISEKSEIFDDQFSVERPDGSNFTLKIRSTKLEDSAMYFCASSPTESRYNEQFFGPGTRLTVL.

This clone was counted once. This chain links TRBV7-9 with TRBJ2-7, with D possibly matching TRBD1 (6 bases). Germline lookup yields CDR1 SEHNR and CDR2 FQNEAQ (reference sequence). Between the trimmed V and J ends, which lost 5 bases and 2 bases, there was a span of 13 bases. The CDR3 is 14 amino acids. The CDR3 DNA is TGTGCCAGCAGCCCCGGGACAAACACCTACGAGCAGTACTTC. Translating it yields CASSPGTNTYEQYF.

The V and J genes are TRBV27 and TRBJ1-1; TRBD1 is a possible D gene (6 bases). The CDR3 is 14 residues long. V was pared by 6 bases and J by 7 bases, with 18 bases between. Per the germline V gene, CDR1 is MNHEY and CDR2 is SMNVEV (reference sequence). Written as DNA, the CDR3 is TGTGCCAGCAGCTGGGGGCAGGGTAGTGATGAAGCTTTCTTT. It encodes CASSWGQGSDEAFF.

This chain joins TRBV25-1 and TRBJ1-3, with TRBD1 matching 7 bases. Per the germline V gene, CDR1 is MGHDK and CDR2 is SYGVNS. This CDR3 has 18 amino acids. Trimming removed 5 bases from V and 4 bases from J; junction bases left unmatched: 17. CDR3 amino acids: CASSHLGTDRVTGNTIYF. The DNA for the CDR3 is TGTGCCAGCAGTCACCTGGGGACTGACAGGGTTACAGGAAACACCATATATTTT. The full variable domain, in which reference TRBV25-1 and TRBJ1-3 provide the parts outside the CDR3, is EADIYQTPRYLVIGTGKKITLECSQTMGHDKMYWYQQDPGMELHLIHYSYGVNSTEKGDLSSESTVSRIRTEHFPLTLESARPSHTSQYLCASSHLGTDRVTGNTIYFGEGSWLTVV.